These T cell receptor beta chains were read from a single sample in a study of human T cells and chemical hapten exposure. Each CDR3 protein gets one entry after TCRdb re-called the RACE reads with MiXCR. Of more than 80,000 distinct CDR3 sequences in the sample, 10% to 13% were seen once. The material sequenced was whole blood, taken in connection with sensitization to the hapten diphenylcyclopropenone (DPC). The origin of the receptors is a woman aged 60 to 75 with alopecia areata. Some clones in this sample may be carry-over from other donors' samples. Each CDR3 is given with its conserved first and last residue. D genes are given only for firm matches. Expanded clones are given a class, and other clones once, few, many or no size at all.

V gene	clone size	D gene	J gene	CDR3 protein	CDR3 DNA
TRBV20-1	many	-	TRBJ2-3	CSASISGTDTQYF	TGCAGTGCTAGTATAAGCGGCACAGATACGCAGTATTTT
TRBV6-5	many	-	TRBJ1-1	CASSYSLRNTEAFF	TGTGCCAGCAGTTACTCTCTCAGGAACACTGAAGCTTTCTTT
TRBV20-1	-	TRBD2	TRBJ2-6	CSASAGGLAGANVLTF	TGCAGTGCTAGCGCGGGGGGGCTCGCTGGGGCCAACGTCCTGACTTTC
TRBV6-2/TRBV6-3	many	TRBD2	TRBJ2-3	CASILAGADTQYF	TGTGCCAGCATCCTAGCGGGGGCAGATACGCAGTATTTT
TRBV20-1	many	-	TRBJ2-5	CSARDPARPAAETQYF	TGCAGTGCTAGAGATCCTGCGAGGCCCGCAGCGGAGACCCAGTACTTC
TRBV7-9	many	-	TRBJ1-1	CASTPTVNTEAFF	TGTGCCAGCACGCCGACGGTTAACACTGAAGCTTTCTTT
TRBV6-5	few	-	TRBJ2-3	CASKLTDTQYF	TGTGCCAGCAAGCTCACAGATACGCAGTATTTT
TRBV11-2	few	-	TRBJ2-1	CASSLSGGYNEQFF	TGTGCCAGCAGCTTAAGTGGCGGGTACAATGAGCAGTTCTTC
TRBV7-2	many	TRBD1	TRBJ2-3	CASSLGQGADTQYF	TGTGCCAGCAGCTTGGGACAGGGGGCTGATACGCAGTATTTT
TRBV29-1	-	TRBD1	TRBJ1-2	CSVASTGLDGYTF	TGCAGCGTTGCTTCGACAGGGCTCGATGGCTACACCTTC
TRBV7-6	few	TRBD2	TRBJ2-1	CASSGLTSGYNEQFF	TGTGCCAGCAGCGGCTTGACTAGCGGGTACAATGAGCAGTTCTTC
TRBV19	few	TRBD1	TRBJ2-7	CASSNNLPGTGNYEQYF	TGTGCCAGTAGTAATAACCTCCCCGGGACAGGGAACTACGAGCAGTACTTC
TRBV29-1	many	-	TRBJ2-2	CSVGVGMSGELFF	TGCAGCGTTGGGGTAGGGATGAGCGGGGAGCTGTTTTTT
TRBV2	-	-	TRBJ1-5	CASSGYFAADNQPQHF	TGTGCCAGCAGTGGGTATTTCGCGGCAGACAATCAGCCCCAGCATTTT
TRBV3-1	many	TRBD1	TRBJ2-2	CASSQDSATGIWAGELFF	TGTGCCAGCAGCCAAGATTCTGCGACAGGGATATGGGCCGGGGAGCTGTTTTTT
TRBV7-9	few	-	TRBJ2-7	CASSSWDAESYEQYF	TGTGCCAGCAGCTCCTGGGACGCTGAGTCCTACGAGCAGTACTTC
TRBV20-1	-	TRBD1	TRBJ2-6	CSARPGQGVSDGANVLTF	TGCAGTGCCAGACCGGGACAGGGCGTCTCGGATGGGGCCAACGTCCTGACTTTC
TRBV18	few	-	TRBJ1-5	CASSPPPPNQPQHF	TGTGCCAGCTCACCACCCCCACCCAATCAGCCCCAGCATTTT
TRBV7-2	many	TRBD1	TRBJ1-1	CASSFLDRGTEAFF	TGTGCCAGCAGCTTCTTAGACAGGGGGACTGAAGCTTTCTTT
TRBV14	few	TRBD1	TRBJ2-7	CASSQGTGPTYEQYF	TGTGCCAGCAGCCAAGGGACAGGACCAACCTACGAGCAGTACTTC
TRBV27	many	-	TRBJ1-1	CASSPWGGPLEAFF	TGTGCCAGCAGTCCGTGGGGGGGGCCCCTCGAAGCTTTCTTT
TRBV5-1	many	-	TRBJ2-2	CASSLDRPGQTGELFF	TGCGCCAGCAGCTTGGATCGGCCAGGGCAGACCGGGGAGCTGTTTTTT
TRBV12-3/TRBV12-4	many	TRBD1	TRBJ2-7	CASSLRHGTGGYEQYF	TGTGCCAGCAGTTTAAGACATGGGACAGGGGGTTACGAGCAGTACTTC
TRBV5-1	many	-	TRBJ1-1	CASSLVPENTEAFF	TGCGCCAGCAGCTTGGTGCCGGAGAACACTGAAGCTTTCTTT
TRBV12-3/TRBV12-4	many	-	TRBJ1-2	CASSPVVRGYGYTF	TGTGCCAGCAGCCCTGTTGTGCGGGGATATGGCTACACCTTC
TRBV7-9	-	-	TRBJ2-6	CARETASGANVLTF	TGTGCCAGAGAGACAGCCTCTGGGGCCAACGTCCTGACTTTC
TRBV29-1	few	-	TRBJ1-2	CSVEGGFGGYTF	TGCAGCGTTGAAGGAGGGTTCGGAGGCTACACCTTC
TRBV11-2	-	TRBD2	TRBJ2-2	CASSLGAGRRSLTGELFF	TGTGCCAGCAGCTTAGGGGCCGGGAGGAGGTCTCTCACCGGGGAGCTGTTTTTT
TRBV2	many	-	TRBJ2-7	CASTPEIAYEQYF	TGTGCCAGCACTCCCGAAATCGCCTACGAGCAGTACTTC
TRBV20-1	few	-	TRBJ1-1	CSAPRPGRGENTEAFF	TGCAGTGCTCCCCGCCCGGGCCGAGGAGAAAACACTGAAGCTTTCTTT
TRBV7-8	many	-	TRBJ1-1	CASSLVAFNTEAFF	TGTGCCAGCAGCTTAGTTGCCTTCAACACTGAAGCTTTCTTT
TRBV7-6	-	TRBD1	TRBJ2-2	CASSPPGTGITGELFF	TGTGCCAGCAGCCCCCCCGGGACAGGGATCACCGGGGAGCTGTTTTTT
TRBV9	many	TRBD1	TRBJ2-7	CASSVEGTGFTEQYF	TGTGCCAGCAGCGTAGAGGGGACAGGGTTTACCGAGCAGTACTTC
TRBV20-1	few	-	TRBJ2-1	CSARGGGNEQFF	TGCAGTGCTAGAGGGGGAGGCAATGAGCAGTTCTTC
TRBV7-2	many	-	TRBJ1-4	CASSWVAWAPGSGEKLFF	TGTGCCAGCAGCTGGGTCGCATGGGCCCCAGGGAGCGGAGAAAAACTGTTTTTT
TRBV14	many	-	TRBJ1-1	CASSQGRQTAKVF	TGTGCCAGCAGCCAAGGAAGACAGACTGCTAAGGTTTTT
TRBV9	many	-	TRBJ2-2	CASSLGTSANTGELFF	TGTGCCAGCAGCCTCGGGACATCTGCGAACACCGGGGAGCTGTTTTTT
TRBV7-8	-	-	TRBJ2-3	CASSLRTAPSTDTQYF	TGTGCCAGCAGCCTACGGACAGCTCCAAGCACAGATACGCAGTATTTT
TRBV20-1	many	-	TRBJ2-7	CSAFGQSNSYEQYF	TGCAGTGCGTTCGGACAGTCCAACTCCTACGAGCAGTACTTC
TRBV19	many	-	TRBJ1-5	CASSGGANQPQHF	TGTGCCAGTAGTGGGGGGGCAAATCAGCCCCAGCATTTT